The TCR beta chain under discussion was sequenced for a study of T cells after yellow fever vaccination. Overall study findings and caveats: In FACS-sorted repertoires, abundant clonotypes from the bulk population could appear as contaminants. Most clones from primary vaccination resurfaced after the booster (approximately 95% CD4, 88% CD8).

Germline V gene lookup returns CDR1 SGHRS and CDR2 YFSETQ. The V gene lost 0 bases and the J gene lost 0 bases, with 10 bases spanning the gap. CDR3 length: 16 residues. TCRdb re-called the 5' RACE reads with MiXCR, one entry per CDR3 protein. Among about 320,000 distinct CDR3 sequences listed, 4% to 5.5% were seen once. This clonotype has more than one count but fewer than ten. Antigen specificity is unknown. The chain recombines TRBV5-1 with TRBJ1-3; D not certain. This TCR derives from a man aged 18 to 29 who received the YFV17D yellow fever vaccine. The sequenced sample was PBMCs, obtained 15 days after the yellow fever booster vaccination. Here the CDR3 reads CASSLDSPFSGNTIYF. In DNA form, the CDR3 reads TGCGCCAGCAGCTTGGACAGCCCCTTCTCTGGAAACACCATATATTTT.